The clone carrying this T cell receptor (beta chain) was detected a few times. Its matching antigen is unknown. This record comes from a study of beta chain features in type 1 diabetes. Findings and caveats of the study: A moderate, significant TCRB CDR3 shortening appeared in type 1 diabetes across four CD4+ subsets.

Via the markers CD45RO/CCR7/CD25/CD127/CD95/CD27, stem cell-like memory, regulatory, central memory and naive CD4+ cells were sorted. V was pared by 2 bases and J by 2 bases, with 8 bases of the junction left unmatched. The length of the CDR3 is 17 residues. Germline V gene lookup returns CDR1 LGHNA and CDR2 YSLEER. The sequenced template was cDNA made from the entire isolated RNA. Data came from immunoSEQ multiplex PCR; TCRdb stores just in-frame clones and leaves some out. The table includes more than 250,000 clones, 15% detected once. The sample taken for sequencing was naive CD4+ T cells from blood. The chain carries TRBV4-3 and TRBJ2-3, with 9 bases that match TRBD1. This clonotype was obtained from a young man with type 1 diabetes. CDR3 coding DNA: TGCGCCAGCAGCCAATTTTACAGGGGGCGCCTCACAGATACGCAGTATTTT. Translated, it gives CASSQFYRGRLTDTQYF.